What follows are 28 T cell receptor beta chains derived from one specimen sequenced in a study of CD8 T cells in ankylosing spondylitis. TCRdb independently ran MiXCR on the 5' RACE reads; one entry per CDR3 protein. The data contain 250,000 to 400,000 distinct CDR3 sequences, 11% of them singletons. The source material was blood, either unsorted or a sorted T cell fraction (not recorded which). Every receptor here comes from a female donor with ankylosing spondylitis or in good health (not recorded which).

The sample holds many counts of this clonotype. The rearrangement joins TRBV6-1 to TRBJ2-7; perhaps TRBD2 as D (6 bases). Trimming shortened V by 10 bases and J by 1 base, and 17 bases separated the two germline ends. CDR1 and CDR2 from the germline V gene are MNHNS and SASEGT. This CDR3 spans 14 amino acids. CDR3 bases: TGTGCCACAACCCGGGGGACTGTTTCCTACGAGCAGTACTTC. Its protein product is CATTRGTVSYEQYF.

This clonotype was recorded at least ten times. The rearrangement links TRBV28 to TRBJ1-4; D unresolved. Trimming removed 8 bases from V and 8 bases from J, with 15 bases in between. The CDR3 runs to 13 residues. CDR1 MDHEN and CDR2 SYDVKM come from the germline V gene. As DNA, the CDR3 is TGTGCCAGCCGCCTGAGTGGCGGAGAAAAACTGTTTTTT. This encodes CASRLSGGEKLFF. The complete variable domain, with remaining parts taken from reference TRBV28 and TRBJ1-4, reads DVKVTQSSRYLVKRTGEKVFLECVQDMDHENMFWYRQDPGLGLRLIYFSYDVKMKEKGDIPEGYSVSREKKERFSLILESASTNQTSMYLCASRLSGGEKLFFGSGTQLSVL.

This clonotype was observed many times. The J gene is TRBJ1-2, the V gene TRBV10-3; 7 nucleotides match TRBD1. This CDR3 region has 16 residues. J lost 6 bases, V lost 5 bases, and 15 bases had no gene match. Germline CDR1 is ENHRY and CDR2 is SYGVKD. CDR3 in DNA: TGTGCCATCAGTTCACCATATGGGACAGTTGGGGATGGCTACACCTTC. Translated: CAISSPYGTVGDGYTF.

This clonotype was recorded at least ten times. The rearrangement joins TRBV28 to TRBJ2-7, with D possibly being TRBD2 (5 bases). The CDR3 covers 15 residues. Germline V gene lookup returns CDR1 MDHEN and CDR2 SYDVKM. V lost 4 bases, J lost 0 bases, and 13 bases lay in between. CDR3 sequence reads: CASSSDYSPSYEQYF. CDR3 in DNA: TGTGCCAGCAGTTCCGACTATTCTCCCTCCTACGAGCAGTACTTC.

V and J are TRBV5-1 and TRBJ1-2; D gene ambiguous. V was clipped by 4 bases and J by 4 bases, with 11 bases between them. Germline CDR1 is SGHRS and CDR2 is YFSETQ. The CDR3 has 13 residues. The CDR3 nucleotides are TGCGCCAGCAGCCCGGACGGAATCTATGGCTACACCTTC. It is translated as CASSPDGIYGYTF.

In this sample, this clonotype turned up a few times. The gene calls are TRBV28 and TRBJ2-7; 10 bases map to TRBD1. CDR1 MDHEN and CDR2 SYDVKM come from the germline V gene. This CDR3 has 14 residues. V lost 5 bases and J lost 5; bases outside the gene matches: 6. CDR3 coding DNA: TGTGCCAGCAGTCGAAGGACAGGGGGGCACGAGCAGTACTTC. This codes for CASSRRTGGHEQYF. Based on the CDR3 plus reference TRBV28 and TRBJ2-7, the full variable domain is DVKVTQSSRYLVKRTGEKVFLECVQDMDHENMFWYRQDPGLGLRLIYFSYDVKMKEKGDIPEGYSVSREKKERFSLILESASTNQTSMYLCASSRRTGGHEQYFGPGTRLTVT.

This clonotype was found many times. V and J are TRBV19 and TRBJ2-1; 9 nucleotides agree with TRBD2. CDR1 is LNHDA and CDR2 is SQIVND in the germline V gene (reference sequence). The V and J ends lost 0 bases and 4 bases, in that order; junction bases with no gene match: 1. This CDR3 has 15 residues. The CDR3 is CASSIDTSGYNEQFF. The CDR3 coding sequence is TGTGCCAGTAGTATAGATACTAGCGGGTACAATGAGCAGTTCTTC.

This clonotype was found many times. This chain links TRBV7-2 with TRBJ2-6, with D unclear. The CDR3 length is 15 residues. The germline CDR1 and CDR2 sequences are SGHTA and FQGNSA. V lost 2 bases and J lost 0, with 5 bases in between. The CDR3 sequence: CASSLQSSGANVLTF. For the CDR3, the DNA is TGTGCCAGCAGCTTACAGAGCTCTGGGGCCAACGTCCTGACTTTC.

This chain uses TRBV27 with TRBJ1-1, with D possibly being TRBD1 (6 bases). Trimming removed 7 bases from V and 4 bases from J, with 13 bases in between. Germline-derived CDR1 and CDR2 are MNHEY and SMNVEV (reference sequence). The CDR3 is 13 residues long. For the CDR3, the DNA is TGTGCCAGCAACACCAGGGGTGCCACTGAAGCTTTCTTT. This encodes CASNTRGATEAFF.

In this sample, this clonotype turned up many times. The chain recombines TRBV20-1 with TRBJ1-5, with 7 bases fitting TRBD1. In germline, CDR1 is DFQATT, CDR2 SNEGSKA (reference sequence). V trimming: 6 bases; J trimming: 2 bases; junction bases outside the gene matches: 13. This CDR3 has 16 amino acids. DNA for the CDR3: TGCAGTGCCGACCTAAGTAGACAGGGTCGCAATCAGCCCCAGCATTTT. This gives the protein CSADLSRQGRNQPQHF.

This clonotype was found many times. The V and J genes are TRBV5-1 and TRBJ2-7, with D perhaps matching TRBD1 (5 bases). The CDR3 runs 14 residues. Trimming stripped 1 base from V and 1 base from J, with 9 bases between. Germline V gene lookup returns CDR1 SGHRS and CDR2 YFSETQ. CDR3: CASSLTGQSYEQYF. Here the CDR3 DNA reads TGCGCCAGCAGCTTGACAGGTCAGTCCTACGAGCAGTACTTC.

This clonotype was seen at least ten times. This rearrangement joins TRBV20-1 to TRBJ2-1, with D tentatively TRBD2 (7 bases). Germline V gene lookup returns CDR1 DFQATT and CDR2 SNEGSKA (reference sequence). The CDR3 has 15 residues. Trimming pared 0 bases from V and 9 bases from J, leaving 18 bases between. This CDR3 is CSARDFPGGHSEQFF. The CDR3 coding sequence is TGCAGTGCTAGAGATTTTCCGGGGGGCCATAGTGAGCAGTTCTTC.

Here the CDR3 DNA reads TGTGCCAGCAGCGCCACCTCCTGCCATGAAGCTTTCTTT. It encodes CASSATSCHEAFF. The chain uses TRBV7-9 and TRBJ1-1; no reliable D call. CDR1 is SEHNR and CDR2 is FQNEAQ in the germline V gene (reference sequence). The CDR3 covers 13 residues. V lost 5 bases to trimming and J lost 7 bases, with 14 bases between them.

This clonotype was picked up many times. The chain links TRBV12-3 or TRBV12-4 to TRBJ2-1, with a tentative D call TRBD1 (5 bases). The V end was cut by 5 bases, the J end by 9 bases, with 14 bases between. The CDR3 spans 13 residues. This CDR3 is CASSADWGGEQFF. The CDR3 DNA reads as TGTGCCAGCAGTGCAGATTGGGGCGGTGAGCAGTTCTTC.

With respect to this clonotype: This may come from a read error, since a much larger clone is one base off. The chain couples TRBV5-1 to TRBJ2-2, with no clear D. The CDR3 loop spans 15 amino acids. Trimming shortened V by 3 bases and J by 5 bases, and 14 bases separated the two germline ends. CDR1 is SGHRS and CDR2 is YFSETQ in the germline V gene. The CDR3 coding sequence is TGCGCCAGCAGCTACCGGAACGGTTCAACCGGGGAGCTGTTTTTT. Residues: CASSYRNGSTGELFF. The whole variable domain, remainder taken from reference TRBV5-1 and TRBJ2-2, is KAGVTQTPRYLIKTRGQQVTLSCSPISGHRSVSWYQQTPGQGLQFLFEYFSETQRNKGNFPGRFSGRQFSNSRSEMNVSTLELGDSALYLCASSYRNGSTGELFFGEGSRLTVL.

This clonotype occurred many times. The gene calls are TRBV27 and TRBJ2-5, with TRBD2 matching over 14 bases. V shed 6 bases, J shed 5 bases, and the junction held 8 bases outside the gene matches. Germline CDR1 MNHEY, CDR2 SMNVEV (reference sequence). The CDR3 has 16 residues. The DNA for the CDR3 is TGTGCCAGCAGCCCTACTGGGACTAGCGGGAGCGAGACCCAGTACTTC. Protein: CASSPTGTSGSETQYF.

Ten or more counts support this clonotype. The chain carries TRBV29-1 and TRBJ2-1, with a tentative D call TRBD1 (5 bases). Between the trimmed V and J ends, which lost 0 bases and 8 bases, there was a span of 11 bases. The germline gives CDR1 SQVTM, CDR2 ANQGSEA. The CDR3 has 13 residues. The CDR3 DNA reads TGCAGCGTTGAAGAGGTGGGGCCGCATGAGCAGTTCTTC. It specifies CSVEEVGPHEQFF.

At least ten counts were recorded for this clonotype. The V gene is TRBV7-9, the J gene TRBJ1-3; tentative D call: TRBD1 (5 bases). Germline V gives CDR1 SEHNR, CDR2 FQNEAQ (reference sequence). Trimming cost V 5 bases and J 3 bases, with 20 bases left between them. The CDR3 is 17 amino acids. The CDR3 DNA reads TGTGCCAGCAGCCCCCCCCGCACGACAGCGGATGGAAACACCATATATTTT. Its protein is CASSPPRTTADGNTIYF.

This clonotype has at least ten counts. This rearrangement joins TRBV12-3 or TRBV12-4 to TRBJ1-1; D might be TRBD1 (5 bases). Trimming took off 5 bases at V and 4 bases at J, with 11 bases between the two ends. This CDR3 contains 13 residues. CDR3 bases: TGTGCCAGCAGTATTCAGGGCCCCACTGAAGCTTTCTTT. The encoded protein is CASSIQGPTEAFF.

This chain joins TRBV2 and TRBJ1-1, with 7 bases matching TRBD1. Trimming at V came to 7 bases and at J to 2 bases, leaving 7 bases not matched to a gene. Per the germline V gene, CDR1 is SNHLY and CDR2 is FYNNEI. The CDR3 is made up of 14 amino acids. The CDR3 DNA follows: TGTGCCAGCATTCCAGACAGGGTCAACACTGAAGCTTTCTTT. Its protein product is CASIPDRVNTEAFF.

This clonotype was seen at least ten times. The chain is built from TRBV4-3 and TRBJ2-2, with unresolved D. Trimming took 3 bases from V and 6 from J, leaving 8 bases between them. Germline V gives CDR1 LGHNA, CDR2 YSLEER. This CDR3 is built from 13 residues. CDR3 residues: CASSQRLAGELFF. CDR3 nucleotides: TGCGCCAGCAGCCAGAGGTTAGCCGGGGAGCTGTTTTTT.

This clonotype came up a few times. The chain combines TRBV24-1 with TRBJ2-6; D is undetermined. The germline gives CDR1 KGHDR, CDR2 SFDVKD. V dropped 3 bases and J dropped 3 bases, with 5 bases sitting between them. This CDR3 contains 14 residues. The CDR3 loop is CATSDPGGANVLTF. The CDR3 bases are TGTGCCACCAGTGATCCCGGTGGGGCCAACGTCCTGACTTTC.

In this sample, this clonotype turned up many times. The chain couples TRBV20-1 to TRBJ1-5, with 9 bases aligning to TRBD1. This CDR3 comprises 14 residues. With V trimmed by 7 bases and J by 5 bases, 9 bases remained unmatched. The germline gives CDR1 DFQATT, CDR2 SNEGSKA (reference sequence). The CDR3 is CSVDRGKLYQPQHF. Written as DNA, the CDR3 is TGCAGTGTTGACAGGGGGAAGCTTTATCAGCCCCAGCATTTT.

This clonotype occurred many times. The chain carries TRBV10-3 and TRBJ2-3; 15 nucleotides match TRBD2. CDR1 and CDR2 from the germline V gene are ENHRY and SYGVKD. This CDR3 comprises 16 residues. V lost 2 bases to trimming and J lost 7 bases; unmatched junction nucleotides: 4. This CDR3 is CAISEGLAGGPNTQYF. The CDR3 DNA follows: TGTGCCATCAGTGAGGGACTAGCGGGGGGGCCGAATACGCAGTATTTT.

This clonotype was counted at least ten times. The genes are TRBV29-1 and TRBJ1-5; 10 nucleotides agree with TRBD1. J gave up 5 bases and V 4 bases, and 8 bases lay outside the gene matches. The CDR3 is made up of 15 amino acids. In germline, CDR1 is SQVTM, CDR2 ANQGSEA. The CDR3 sequence is CSVVPTGGLDQPQHF. In DNA form, the CDR3 reads TGCAGCGTTGTACCGACAGGGGGCTTAGATCAGCCCCAGCATTTT.

Of note for this clonotype: A clone one base away is much larger, so this may be a read error. The chain employs TRBV12-3 or TRBV12-4 and TRBJ2-5; maybe TRBD2 (6 bases). The CDR3 consists of 13 residues. The CDR3 DNA reads TGTGCCCGCAGTTTTAAGGGAGGAGAGACCCAGTACTTC. The encoded protein is CARSFKGGETQYF.

There are many counts of this clonotype. This chain links TRBV12-3 or TRBV12-4 with TRBJ2-7; 7 nucleotides match TRBD1. The CDR3 contains 16 residues. Trimming took 6 bases from V and 2 from J; bases not matched to a gene: 13. The chain's CDR3 is CASSRVTGVYPYEQYF. CDR3 nucleotide sequence: TGTGCCAGCAGCAGAGTAACAGGGGTTTACCCCTACGAGCAGTACTTC.

This clonotype occurred a few times. The V call is TRBV7-8, the J call TRBJ1-1; the match to TRBD1 covers 11 bases. V shed 5 bases, J shed 5 bases, and the junction held 4 bases outside the gene matches. CDR3 size: 14 residues. Germline values: CDR1 SGHVS, CDR2 FQNEAQ. The CDR3 DNA is TGTGCCAGCAGCGAGAGGGACAGGGGGACTGAAGCTTTCTTT. Protein: CASSERDRGTEAFF. Complete variable domain (other parts from reference TRBV7-8 and TRBJ1-1): GAGVSQSPRYKVAKRGQDVALRCDPISGHVSLFWYQQALGQGPEFLTYFQNEAQLDKSGLPSDRFFAERPEGSVSTLKIQRTQQEDSAVYLCASSERDRGTEAFFGQGTRLTVV.